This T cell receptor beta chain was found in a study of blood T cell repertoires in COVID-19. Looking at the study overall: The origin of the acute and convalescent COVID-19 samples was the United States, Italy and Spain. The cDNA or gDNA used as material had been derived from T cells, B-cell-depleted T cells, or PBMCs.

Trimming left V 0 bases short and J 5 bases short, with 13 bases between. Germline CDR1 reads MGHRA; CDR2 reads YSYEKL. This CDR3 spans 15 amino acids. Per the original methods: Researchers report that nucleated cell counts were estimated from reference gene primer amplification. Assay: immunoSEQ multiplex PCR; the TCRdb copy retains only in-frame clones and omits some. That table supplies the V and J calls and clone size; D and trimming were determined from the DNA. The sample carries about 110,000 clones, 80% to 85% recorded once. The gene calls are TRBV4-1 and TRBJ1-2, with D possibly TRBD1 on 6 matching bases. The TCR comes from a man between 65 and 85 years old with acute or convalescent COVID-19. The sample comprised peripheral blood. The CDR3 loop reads CASSQDHTGKYGYTF. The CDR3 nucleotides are TGCGCCAGCAGCCAAGATCATACAGGGAAATATGGCTACACCTTC.